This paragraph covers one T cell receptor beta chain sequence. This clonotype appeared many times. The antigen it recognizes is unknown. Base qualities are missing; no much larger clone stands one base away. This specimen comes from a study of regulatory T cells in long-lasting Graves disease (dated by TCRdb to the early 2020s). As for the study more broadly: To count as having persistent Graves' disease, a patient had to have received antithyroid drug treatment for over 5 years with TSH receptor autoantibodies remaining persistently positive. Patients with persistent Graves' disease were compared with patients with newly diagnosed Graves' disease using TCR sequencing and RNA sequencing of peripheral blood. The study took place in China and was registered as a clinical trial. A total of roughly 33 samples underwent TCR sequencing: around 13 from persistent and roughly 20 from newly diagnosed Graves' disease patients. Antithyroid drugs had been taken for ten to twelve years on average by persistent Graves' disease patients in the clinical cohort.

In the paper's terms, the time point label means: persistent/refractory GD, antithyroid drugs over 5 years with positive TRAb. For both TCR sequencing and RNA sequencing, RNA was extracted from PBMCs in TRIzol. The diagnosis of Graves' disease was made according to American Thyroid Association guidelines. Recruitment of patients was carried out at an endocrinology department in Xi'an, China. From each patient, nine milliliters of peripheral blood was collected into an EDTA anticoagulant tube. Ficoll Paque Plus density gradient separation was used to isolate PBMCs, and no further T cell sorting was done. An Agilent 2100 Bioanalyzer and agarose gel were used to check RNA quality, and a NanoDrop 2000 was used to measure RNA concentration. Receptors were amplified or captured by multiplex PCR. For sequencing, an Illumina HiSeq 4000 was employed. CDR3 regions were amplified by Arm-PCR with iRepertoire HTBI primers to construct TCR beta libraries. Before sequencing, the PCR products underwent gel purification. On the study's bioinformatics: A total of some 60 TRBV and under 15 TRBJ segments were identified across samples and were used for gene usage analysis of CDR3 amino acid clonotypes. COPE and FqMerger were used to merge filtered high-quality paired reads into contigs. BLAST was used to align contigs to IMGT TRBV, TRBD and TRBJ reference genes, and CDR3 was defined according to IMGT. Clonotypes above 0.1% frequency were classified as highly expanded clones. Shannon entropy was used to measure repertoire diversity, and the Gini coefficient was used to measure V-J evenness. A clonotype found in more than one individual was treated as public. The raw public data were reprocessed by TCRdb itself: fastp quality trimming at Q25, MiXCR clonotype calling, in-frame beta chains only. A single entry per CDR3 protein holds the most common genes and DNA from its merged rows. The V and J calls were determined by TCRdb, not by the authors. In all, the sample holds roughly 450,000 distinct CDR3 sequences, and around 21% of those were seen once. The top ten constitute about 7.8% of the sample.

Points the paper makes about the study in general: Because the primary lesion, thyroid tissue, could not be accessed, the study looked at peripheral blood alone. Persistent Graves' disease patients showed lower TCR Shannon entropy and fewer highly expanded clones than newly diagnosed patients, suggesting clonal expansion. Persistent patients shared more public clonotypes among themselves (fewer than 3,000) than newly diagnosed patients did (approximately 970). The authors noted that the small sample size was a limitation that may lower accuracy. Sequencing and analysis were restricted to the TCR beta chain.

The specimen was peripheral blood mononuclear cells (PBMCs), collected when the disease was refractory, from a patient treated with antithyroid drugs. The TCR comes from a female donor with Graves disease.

The DNA is as follows: TGTGCTAGTGGTTTAGCAGGGGCGGGGGAGACCCAGTACTTC. It encodes CASGLAGAGETQYF. The chain couples TRBV12-5 to TRBJ2-5, with the D call tentatively TRBD1 or TRBD2, each fitting 6 bases. V lost 3 bases and J lost 5 bases; the stretch between them is 13 bases long. Taken from cysteine to phenylalanine, the CDR3 has 14 residues. This entry keeps only the CDR3 DNA: 42 bases, framed from base 1. Looking up the germline V gene yields CDR1 LGHNT and CDR2 FRNRAP.